Each of the 21 T cell receptor beta chains below was sequenced from the same sample in a study of cytomegalovirus exposure and HLA in healthy donors. Primers included in the PCR were 60 Vbeta and 13 Jbeta primers. Sequenced by immunoSEQ multiplex PCR; TCRdb stores in-frame clones only, minus some. There are approximately 110,000 clones in the sample; 81% occur only once, and about 2% lies in the top ten. The specimen sequenced was PBMCs. The receptors originated from a woman in her 30s in good health and CMV-seronegative.

V and J are TRBV29-1 and TRBJ2-7; 12 bases map to TRBD1. CDR1 and CDR2 from the germline V gene are SQVTM and ANQGSEA. The CDR3 runs to 12 residues. V trimming: 7 bases; J trimming: 6 bases; junction bases outside the gene matches: 4. CDR3 sequence (DNA): TGCAGCGGGGGACAGGGGGCAGGCGAGCAGTACTTC. Translating it yields CSGGQGAGEQYF.

CDR3 protein: CASSESRLGWTGYQPQHF. In DNA, the CDR3 is TGTGCCAGCAGTGAATCTCGGCTCGGATGGACAGGATATCAGCCCCAGCATTTT. J is TRBJ1-5 and V is TRBV2; 7 bases line up with TRBD1. J lost 5 bases, V lost 2 bases, and 15 bases had no gene match. The CDR3 runs 18 residues. Looked up from germline, CDR1 is SNHLY and CDR2 is FYNNEI.

This chain uses TRBV7-2 with TRBJ2-5; 8 bases align to TRBD2. Looked up from germline, CDR1 is SGHTA and CDR2 is FQGNSA. J gave up 3 bases and V 5 bases, and 8 bases lay outside the gene matches. This CDR3 has 15 amino acids. In nucleotides, the CDR3 is TGTGCCAGCAGCCTAACTCGGGAGGGTGAAGAGACCCAGTACTTC. Translation gives CASSLTREGEETQYF.

This sequence joins TRBV28 and TRBJ1-4; D gene unclear. Trimming removed 3 bases from V and 4 bases from J, with 12 bases in between. This CDR3 region has 15 residues. The germline V gene has CDR1 MDHEN and CDR2 SYDVKM. The CDR3 DNA reads TGTGCCAGCAGTTTGTCGGGGAAACTTAATGAAAAACTGTTTTTT. This translates into CASSLSGKLNEKLFF.

The chain links TRBV2 to TRBJ1-2; TRBD1 agrees at 12 bases. There are 14 residues in the CDR3. The V gene's germline CDR1 is SNHLY and CDR2 FYNNEI. The J segment lost 7 bases and the V segment lost 6 bases, leaving 6 bases of the junction unmatched. This chain's CDR3 is CASRGDRGLRGYTF. CDR3 in DNA: TGTGCCAGCAGAGGGGACAGGGGGCTTCGTGGCTACACCTTC.

The chain recombines TRBV29-1 with TRBJ2-7; D gene ambiguous. This CDR3 comprises 13 residues. Per germline, CDR1 SQVTM and CDR2 ANQGSEA. V was shortened by 6 bases and J by 2 bases, with 14 bases between the two germline ends. CDR3 coding DNA: TGCAGCGTCTGGTTCGGTAAGACCTACGAGCAGTACTTC. Protein: CSVWFGKTYEQYF.

The rearrangement uses TRBV7-8 and TRBJ2-7; TRBD1 matches 7 bases. This CDR3 is 14 amino acids long. The germline V gene has CDR1 SGHVS and CDR2 FQNEAQ. The V and J ends lost 5 bases and 2 bases, in that order; junction bases with no gene match: 6. CDR3 protein: CASSDREVAYEQYF. CDR3 sequence (DNA): TGTGCCAGCAGCGACAGGGAAGTGGCCTACGAGCAGTACTTC.

This sequence joins TRBV6-1 and TRBJ1-2; TRBD1 agrees at 9 bases. The CDR3 is made up of 15 amino acids. Germline loops: CDR1 MNHNS, CDR2 SASEGT. The ends lost 1 base at V and 8 bases at J; junction bases unmatched: 8. CDR3 in amino acids: CASSEVDLTGGGYTF. The CDR3, as DNA: TGTGCCAGCAGTGAAGTAGATTTGACAGGGGGGGGCTACACCTTC.

This sequence joins TRBV19 and TRBJ2-7, with 10 bases aligning to TRBD1. There are 15 residues in the CDR3. CDR1 LNHDA and CDR2 SQIVND come from the germline V gene (reference sequence). The trim removed 3 bases at V and 2 bases at J, leaving 4 bases unmatched. The CDR3 is CASSIRTGGAYEQYF. The CDR3 coding sequence is TGTGCCAGTAGTATCCGGACAGGGGGGGCCTACGAGCAGTACTTC.

This chain's CDR3 is CASSVTGGDEQFF. Here the CDR3 DNA reads TGTGCCAGCAGCGTTACAGGGGGGGATGAGCAGTTCTTC. V usage is TRBV9 and J usage is TRBJ2-1, with D tentatively TRBD1 (8 bases). The germline V gene has CDR1 SGDLS and CDR2 YYNGEE. Trimming shortened V by 2 bases and J by 8 bases, and 11 bases separated the two germline ends. The CDR3 has 13 amino acids.

The chain is built from TRBV11-2 and TRBJ1-2; no reliable D call. CDR3 length equals 14 residues. Germline CDR1 SGHAT, CDR2 FQNNGV. V lost 2 bases to trimming and J lost 5 bases, with 12 bases between them. The CDR3 DNA reads TGTGCCAGCAGCTTATTTAGTATGGAGTATGGCTACACCTTC. Its translation: CASSLFSMEYGYTF.

The V call is TRBV11-2, the J call TRBJ2-7; D not certain. CDR3 length: 15 residues. CDR1 is SGHAT, CDR2 FQNNGV, per germline. The V end was cut by 6 bases, the J end by 2 bases, with 17 bases between. CDR3 region: CASSSSPFLPYEQYF. The CDR3 coding sequence is TGTGCCAGCAGTTCCAGTCCCTTTCTCCCCTACGAGCAGTACTTC.

Comment on this clone: Other DNA sequences from this sample encode an identical CDR3 as well. The V and J genes are TRBV5-1 and TRBJ2-7; D is ambiguous. The ends were cut back, 4 bases at V and 3 bases at J, with 8 bases in the middle. Germline CDR1 SGHRS, CDR2 YFSETQ. The CDR3 length is 12 residues. The CDR3 nucleotides read TGCGCCAGCAGCCCTCCCAGCTACGAGCAGTACTTC. This sequence encodes CASSPPSYEQYF.

This clone was seen only once. This chain joins TRBV6-5 and TRBJ2-1; D is unclear. CDR3 length equals 16 residues. The V gene lost 1 base and the J gene lost 0 bases, with 10 bases spanning the gap. Germline CDR1 reads MNHEY; CDR2 reads SVGAGI. The CDR3: CASSYLRESSYNEQFF. The CDR3 DNA reads as TGTGCCAGCAGTTACTTGCGCGAAAGCTCCTACAATGAGCAGTTCTTC.

The chain recombines TRBV6-4 with TRBJ2-3; a weak D match, TRBD1 (6 bases). V lost 2 bases and J 2 bases, leaving 8 bases between the germline ends. Germline assignment: CDR1 MRHNA and CDR2 SNTAGT. The CDR3 totals 14 residues. CDR3: CASSDTGFTDTQYF. The CDR3, as DNA: TGTGCCAGCAGTGACACAGGGTTCACAGATACGCAGTATTTT.

The rearrangement joins TRBV5-4 to TRBJ2-1; possible D gene TRBD2, 6 bases. The germline V gene has CDR1 SGHNT and CDR2 YYREEE (reference sequence). The CDR3 covers 14 residues. The V end lost 9 bases, the J end lost 7 bases, and 20 bases lay between the germline ends. CDR3 DNA: TGTGCCAACCCGGGACTCCACGGATCAAATGAGCAGTTCTTC. As protein: CANPGLHGSNEQFF.

The chain is built from TRBV23-1 and TRBJ2-7; D not certain. Being an ORF, TRBV23-1 has a function that is uncertain. The CDR3 runs to 13 residues. V was clipped by 6 bases and J by 7 bases, with 16 bases between them. CDR3: CASRTLNPMEQYF. The CDR3 DNA reads TGCGCCAGCAGAACTCTCAACCCTATGGAGCAGTACTTC.

The V and J genes are TRBV4-1 and TRBJ2-1, with TRBD2 as a possible D gene (6 bases). The germline V gene has CDR1 MGHRA and CDR2 YSYEKL. There are 15 residues in the CDR3. V shed 4 bases and J shed 5 bases, with 15 bases lying between them. CDR3 residues: CASSRRESDNNEQFF. The CDR3 DNA reads as TGCGCCAGCAGCCGCCGGGAGTCCGACAACAATGAGCAGTTCTTC.

The rearrangement uses TRBV7-9 and TRBJ2-2, with 12 bases aligning to TRBD2. CDR1 is SEHNR and CDR2 is FQNEAQ in the germline V gene (reference sequence). CDR3 size: 17 residues. The junction had 7 bases not matched to a gene; V was cut back by 5 bases and J by 3 bases. The CDR3 sequence: CASSPGTSGFYTGELFF. For the CDR3, the DNA is TGTGCCAGCAGCCCCGGGACTAGCGGGTTTTACACCGGGGAGCTGTTTTTT.

The chain has TRBV13 and TRBJ2-1, with 8 bases identical to TRBD2. Trimming removed 8 bases from V and 2 bases from J; junction bases left unmatched: 8. CDR1 and CDR2 (germline): PRHDT, FYEKMQ (reference sequence). The CDR3 totals 15 residues. Here the CDR3 reads CASLGLAATYNEQFF. CDR3 sequence (DNA): TGTGCCAGCCTTGGACTAGCCGCCACCTACAATGAGCAGTTCTTC.

J is TRBJ2-5 and V is TRBV5-1; 7 bases fit TRBD2. The J call is in doubt because the DNA end fits TRBJ2-7 better. The CDR3 extends over 14 amino acids. Per the germline V gene, CDR1 is SGHRS and CDR2 is YFSETQ. The CDR3, as DNA: TGCGCCAGCAGCTTGGCCGCTAGCGGCTACGAGCAGTACTTC. This codes for CASSLAASGYEQYF.